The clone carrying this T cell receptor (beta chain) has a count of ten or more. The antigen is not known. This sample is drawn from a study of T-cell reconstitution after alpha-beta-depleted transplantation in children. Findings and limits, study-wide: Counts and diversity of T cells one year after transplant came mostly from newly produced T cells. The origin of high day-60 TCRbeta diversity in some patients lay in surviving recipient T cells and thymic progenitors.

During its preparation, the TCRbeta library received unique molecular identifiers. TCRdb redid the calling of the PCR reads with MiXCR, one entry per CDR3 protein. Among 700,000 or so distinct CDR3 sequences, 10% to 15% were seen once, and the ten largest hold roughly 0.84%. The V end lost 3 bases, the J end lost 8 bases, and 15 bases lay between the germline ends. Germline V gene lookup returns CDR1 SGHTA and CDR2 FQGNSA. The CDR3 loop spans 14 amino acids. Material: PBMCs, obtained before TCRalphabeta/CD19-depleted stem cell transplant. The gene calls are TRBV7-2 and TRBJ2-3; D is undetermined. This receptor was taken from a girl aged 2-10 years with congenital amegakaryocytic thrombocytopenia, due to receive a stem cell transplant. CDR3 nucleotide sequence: TGTGCCAGCAGCTTGGACCTAGGACGAGTTACGCAGTATTTT. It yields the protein CASSLDLGRVTQYF.